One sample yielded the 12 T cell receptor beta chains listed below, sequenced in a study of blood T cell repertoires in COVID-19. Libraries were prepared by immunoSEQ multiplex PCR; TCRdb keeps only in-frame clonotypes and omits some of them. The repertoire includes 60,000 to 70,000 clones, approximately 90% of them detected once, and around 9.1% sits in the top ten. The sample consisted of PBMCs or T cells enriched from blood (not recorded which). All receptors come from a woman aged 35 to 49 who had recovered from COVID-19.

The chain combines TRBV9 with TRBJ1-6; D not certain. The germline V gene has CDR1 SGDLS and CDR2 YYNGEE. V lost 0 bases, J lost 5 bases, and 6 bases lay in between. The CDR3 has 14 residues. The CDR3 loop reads CASSVDPNNSPLHF. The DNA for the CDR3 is TGTGCCAGCAGCGTAGACCCTAATAATTCACCCCTCCACTTT.

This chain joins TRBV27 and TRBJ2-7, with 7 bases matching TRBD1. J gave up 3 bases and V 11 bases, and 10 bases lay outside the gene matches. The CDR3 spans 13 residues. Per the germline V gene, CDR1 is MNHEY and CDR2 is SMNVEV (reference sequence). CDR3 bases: TGTGCCGTTACCGGGACAGATCGCTACGAGCAGTACTTC. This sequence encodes CAVTGTDRYEQYF.

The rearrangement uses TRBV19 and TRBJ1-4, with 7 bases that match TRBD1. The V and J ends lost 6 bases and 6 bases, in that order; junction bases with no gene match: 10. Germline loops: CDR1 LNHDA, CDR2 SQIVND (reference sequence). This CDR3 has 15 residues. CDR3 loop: CASRGQKPRDEKLFF. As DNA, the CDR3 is TGTGCCAGTAGGGGACAGAAACCTCGGGATGAAAAACTGTTTTTT.

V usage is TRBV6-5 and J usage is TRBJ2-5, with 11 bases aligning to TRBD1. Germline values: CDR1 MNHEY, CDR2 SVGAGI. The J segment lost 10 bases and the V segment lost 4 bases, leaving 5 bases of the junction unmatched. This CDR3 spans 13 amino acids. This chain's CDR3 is CASSSGQGGNQYF. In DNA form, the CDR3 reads TGTGCCAGCAGTTCGGGACAGGGGGGGAACCAGTACTTC.

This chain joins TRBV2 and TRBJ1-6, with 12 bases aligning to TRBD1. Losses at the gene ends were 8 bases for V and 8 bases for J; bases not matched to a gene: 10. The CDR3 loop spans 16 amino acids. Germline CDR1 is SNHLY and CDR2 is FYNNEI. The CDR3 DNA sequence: TGTGCCAGCGGACCGGGACAGGGGGCGAGGTATTCACCCCTCCACTTT. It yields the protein CASGPGQGARYSPLHF. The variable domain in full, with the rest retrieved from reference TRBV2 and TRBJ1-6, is EPEVTQTPSHQVTQMGQEVILRCVPISNHLYFYWYRQILGQKVEFLVSFYNNEISEKSEIFDDQFSVERPDGSNFTLKIRSTKLEDSAMYFCASGPGQGARYSPLHFGNGTRLTVT.

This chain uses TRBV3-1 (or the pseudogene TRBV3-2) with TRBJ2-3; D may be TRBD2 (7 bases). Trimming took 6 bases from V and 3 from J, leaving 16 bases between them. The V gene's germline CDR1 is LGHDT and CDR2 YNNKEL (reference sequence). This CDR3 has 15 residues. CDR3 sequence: CASRPLGGGTDTQYF. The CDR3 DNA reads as TGTGCCAGCAGACCCCTAGGGGGGGGGACAGATACGCAGTATTTT.

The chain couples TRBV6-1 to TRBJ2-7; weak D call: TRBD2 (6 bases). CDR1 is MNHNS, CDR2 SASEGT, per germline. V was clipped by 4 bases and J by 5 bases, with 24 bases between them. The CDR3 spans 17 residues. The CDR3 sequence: CASSGMNPSLAGNEQYF. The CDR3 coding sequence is TGTGCCAGCAGTGGTATGAACCCGAGTCTGGCGGGGAACGAGCAGTACTTC.

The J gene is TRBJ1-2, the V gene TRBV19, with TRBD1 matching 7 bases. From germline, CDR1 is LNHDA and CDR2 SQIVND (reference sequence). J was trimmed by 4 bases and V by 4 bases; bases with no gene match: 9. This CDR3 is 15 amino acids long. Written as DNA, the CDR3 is TGTGCCAGTAGTACCCAAACCGGGACAGTCTATGGCTACACCTTC. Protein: CASSTQTGTVYGYTF.

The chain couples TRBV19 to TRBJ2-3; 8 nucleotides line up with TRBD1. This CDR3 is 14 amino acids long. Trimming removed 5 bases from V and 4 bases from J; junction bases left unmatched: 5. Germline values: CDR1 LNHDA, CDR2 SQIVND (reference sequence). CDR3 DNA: TGTGCCAGTAGTCAGGACAGGGCTGCAGATACGCAGTATTTT. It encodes CASSQDRAADTQYF. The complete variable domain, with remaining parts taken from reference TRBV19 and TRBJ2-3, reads DGGITQSPKYLFRKEGQNVTLSCEQNLNHDAMYWYRQDPGQGLRLIYYSQIVNDFQKGDIAEGYSVSREKKESFPLTVTSAQKNPTAFYLCASSQDRAADTQYFGPGTRLTVL.

This chain's CDR3 is CASTNRPGGVAEKLFF. The CDR3 bases are TGTGCCAGCACCAATCGGCCGGGGGGAGTTGCTGAAAAACTGTTTTTT. The genes are TRBV3-1 (or the pseudogene TRBV3-2) and TRBJ1-4, with D tentatively TRBD1 (5 bases). The CDR3 spans 16 residues. In germline, CDR1 is LGHDT, CDR2 YNNKEL (reference sequence). The ends were cut back, 7 bases at V and 7 bases at J, with 22 bases in the middle.

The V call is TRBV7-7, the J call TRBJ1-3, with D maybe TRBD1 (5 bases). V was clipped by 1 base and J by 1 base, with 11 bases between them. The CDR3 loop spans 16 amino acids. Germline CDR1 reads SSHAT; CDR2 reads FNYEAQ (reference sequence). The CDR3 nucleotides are TGTGCCAGCAGCTTAGGGGGCCCGACTTCTGGAAACACCATATATTTT. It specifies CASSLGGPTSGNTIYF.

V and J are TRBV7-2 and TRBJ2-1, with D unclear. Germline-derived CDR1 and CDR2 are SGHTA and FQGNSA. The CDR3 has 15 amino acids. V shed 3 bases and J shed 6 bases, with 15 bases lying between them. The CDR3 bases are TGTGCCAGCAGCTTGATGGCTAGTTTTATCAATGAGCAGTTCTTC. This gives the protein CASSLMASFINEQFF. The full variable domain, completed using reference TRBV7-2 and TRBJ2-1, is GAGVSQSPSNKVTEKGKDVELRCDPISGHTALYWYRQSLGQGLEFLIYFQGNSAPDKSGLPSDRFSAERTGGSVSTLTIQRTQQEDSAVYLCASSLMASFINEQFFGPGTRLTVL.